These T cell receptor beta chains were read from a single sample in a study of blood T cell repertoires in COVID-19. Using immunoSEQ multiplex PCR, the repertoire was profiled, and TCRdb retains in-frame clones only, with some absent. Counted here are about 220,000 clones, less than 85% occurring once; the ten biggest clones make up 3% to 4.5%. Sequenced: peripheral blood. Receptors were obtained from a woman aged 80 or over with acute or convalescent COVID-19. CDR3s include the opening cysteine and the closing phenylalanine or tryptophan. The D gene is left open where the match is weak. Part of the rows lack a size; the others show once, few, many or a class for expanded clones.

CDR3nt,CDR3aa,d_gene,abundance,v_gene,j_gene
TGTGCCAGCACGACTAGCGCAGGGGGAAACAATGAGCAGTTCTTC,CASTTSAGGNNEQFF,.,few,TRBV6-5,TRBJ2-1
TGTGCCAGCAGTTCATTTCACAGGGCATTCACTGAAGCTTTCTTT,CASSSFHRAFTEAFF,.,.,TRBV27,TRBJ1-1
TGTGCCAGCAGCTTAGGGGGCAACTCCTACGAGCAGTACTTC,CASSLGGNSYEQYF,.,.,TRBV11-3,TRBJ2-7
TGTGCCAGCAGTACTCAGACAGGGTGGGAGCAGTACTTC,CASSTQTGWEQYF,TRBD1,.,TRBV27,TRBJ2-7
TGCGCCAGCAGCCAAACCGGGACAGGGAGGGAAAAACTGTTTTTT,CASSQTGTGREKLFF,TRBD1,.,TRBV4-1,TRBJ1-4
TGTGCCAGCAGCCAAGACCAAGGGGGAAAGCAGCCCCAGCATTTT,CASSQDQGGKQPQHF,.,.,TRBV4-2,TRBJ1-5
TGCAGTGCTTCAGACAGCTATGGCTACACCTTC,CSASDSYGYTF,.,once,TRBV20-1,TRBJ1-2
TGTGCCAGCAGCTTCACTGACAGGGGATCTTCACCCCTCCACTTT,CASSFTDRGSSPLHF,TRBD1,once,TRBV14,TRBJ1-6
TGTGCCAGCAGCGCCCCAGACAGGGGTCTAAACACCGGGGAGCTGTTTTTT,CASSAPDRGLNTGELFF,TRBD1,few,TRBV2,TRBJ2-2
TGTGCCAGCAGCACAGGCTCCCACGAGCAGTACTTC,CASSTGSHEQYF,.,.,TRBV28,TRBJ2-7
TGTGCCAGCTCCCTTTCGGGGTTTGGCTACACCTTC,CASSLSGFGYTF,.,few,TRBV6-5,TRBJ1-2
TGTGCCAGCAGCTTAGGTTGGCAGCAAGAGACCCAGTACTTC,CASSLGWQQETQYF,.,once,TRBV11-2,TRBJ2-5
TGTGCCACCAGCAGAGAGCGGGGGGGCTACAATGAGCAGTTCTTC,CATSRERGGYNEQFF,TRBD2,.,TRBV15,TRBJ2-1